A selection of T cell receptor beta chains follows, all from one sample in a study of cytomegalovirus exposure and HLA in healthy donors. The data were produced by immunoSEQ multiplex PCR, yet TCRdb's version contains in-frame clones alone and is incomplete. The sample holds roughly 120,000 clones, around 78% seen once. Input material: PBMCs. The receptor source for this set is a woman between 25 and 40 years old in good health and CMV-seropositive. Both conserved end residues are part of each CDR3. The D gene is left open where the match is weak. The listing skips clone size in some rows; elsewhere it reads once, few, many or a size class.

J: TRBJ1-1; size: .; D: TRBD1; V: TRBV5-1; DNA: TGCGCCAGCAGCTTGGCCGCGGACAGGGTGAACACTGAAGCTTTCTTT; CDR3: CASSLAADRVNTEAFF
J: TRBJ1-2; size: .; D: TRBD1; V: TRBV5-1; DNA: TGCGCCAGCAGACGACTAGGACAGGGGGTCTATGGCTACACCTTC; CDR3: CASRRLGQGVYGYTF
J: TRBJ2-7; size: .; D: TRBD1; V: TRBV2; DNA: TGTGCCAGCAGTGACCCGGGACAGCCCTACGAGCAGTACTTC; CDR3: CASSDPGQPYEQYF
J: TRBJ2-7; size: .; D: .; V: TRBV5-6; DNA: TGTGCCAGCAGCTCCCTAGACTATTACGAGCAGTACTTC; CDR3: CASSSLDYYEQYF
J: TRBJ1-2; size: few; D: .; V: TRBV4-3; DNA: TGCGCCAGCAGCCAAGATTTTGGGGGGGATGGCTACACCTTC; CDR3: CASSQDFGGDGYTF
J: TRBJ2-2; size: once; D: .; V: TRBV7-8; DNA: TGTGCCAGCAGCTTAGAGGGGGGGCTCACCGGGGAGCTGTTTTTT; CDR3: CASSLEGGLTGELFF
J: TRBJ1-1; size: .; D: .; V: TRBV4-1; DNA: TGCGCCAGCAGCCAATTGGGGCAGGGGAACGCTGAAGCTTTCTTT; CDR3: CASSQLGQGNAEAFF
J: TRBJ2-2; size: .; D: TRBD1; V: TRBV7-9; DNA: TGTGCCAGCAGCTTGGGACAGGGCGTCACCGGGGAGCTGTTTTTT; CDR3: CASSLGQGVTGELFF
J: TRBJ1-2; size: .; D: TRBD1; V: TRBV5-4; DNA: TGTGCCAGCAGCGTGGGACAGGGGGCGGGCTACACCTTC; CDR3: CASSVGQGAGYTF
J: TRBJ1-5; size: .; D: .; V: TRBV30; DNA: TGTGCCTGGAGCGTGGGGGGACAGCCCCAGCATTTT; CDR3: CAWSVGGQPQHF
J: TRBJ2-7; size: .; D: .; V: TRBV7-9; DNA: TGTGCCAGCAGCCTCAAGGGGGACCACGAGCAGTACTTC; CDR3: CASSLKGDHEQYF
J: TRBJ2-7; size: .; D: TRBD2; V: TRBV4-1; DNA: TGCGCCAGCAGCCAGGCGGGGACTACCCCCTACGAGCAGTACTTC; CDR3: CASSQAGTTPYEQYF
J: TRBJ1-2; size: .; D: TRBD1; V: TRBV28; DNA: TGTGCCAGCAGCACCCCCCTCGGGACAGGGTACGGCTACACCTTC; CDR3: CASSTPLGTGYGYTF
J: TRBJ2-5; size: once; D: .; V: TRBV4-1; DNA: TGCGCCAGCAGCCCCCTAGGGGGGGCTTCCCAAGAGACCCAGTACTTC; CDR3: CASSPLGGASQETQYF
J: TRBJ2-7; size: once; D: .; V: TRBV7-9; DNA: TGTGCCAGCAGCTTAGTCAGGGTGGACGAGCAGTACTTC; CDR3: CASSLVRVDEQYF
J: TRBJ2-1; size: .; D: TRBD1; V: TRBV4-2; DNA: TGTGCCAGCAGCCAGCCGGACAGGGCCTCCTACAATGAGCAGTTCTTC; CDR3: CASSQPDRASYNEQFF
J: TRBJ2-1; size: .; D: .; V: TRBV5-1; DNA: TGCGCCAGCAGCTTGAAGCAGGCCCCAAATGAGCAGTTCTTC; CDR3: CASSLKQAPNEQFF
J: TRBJ1-5; size: .; D: TRBD1; V: TRBV6-1; DNA: TGTGCCAGCAGCGACAGGGGTAGCAATCAGCCCCAGCATTTT; CDR3: CASSDRGSNQPQHF
J: TRBJ1-3; size: .; D: .; V: TRBV5-3; DNA: TGTGCCAGAAGCTTATCTATGACAAGGGGTGGAAACACCATATATTTT; CDR3: CARSLSMTRGGNTIYF
J: TRBJ2-1; size: .; D: .; V: TRBV10-3; DNA: TGTGCCATCAGTTTGGCGGGGCTGGGGCACAATGAGCAGTTCTTC; CDR3: CAISLAGLGHNEQFF
J: TRBJ2-7; size: .; D: TRBD1; V: TRBV5-1; DNA: TGCGCCAGCAGCCCAGGACAGGGAGCGGGTCTCTACGAGCAGTACTTC; CDR3: CASSPGQGAGLYEQYF
J: TRBJ1-5; size: .; D: .; V: TRBV28; DNA: TGTGCCAGCAGTGGCCTCATGGGCAATCAGCCCCAGCATTTT; CDR3: CASSGLMGNQPQHF
J: TRBJ2-3; size: .; D: TRBD1; V: TRBV15; DNA: TGTGCCAGCGGACAGGGGATGGATACGCAGTATTTT; CDR3: CASGQGMDTQYF
J: TRBJ2-2; size: .; D: .; V: TRBV4-2; DNA: TGTGCCAGCAGCCAAGATCCCCCTGGGGCGGCCAACACCGGGGAGCTGTTTTTT; CDR3: CASSQDPPGAANTGELFF
J: TRBJ2-7; size: .; D: TRBD1; V: TRBV5-4; DNA: TGTGCCAGCAGCTTGGGGACAGGGGGCTACGAGCAGTACTTC; CDR3: CASSLGTGGYEQYF
J: TRBJ2-7; size: .; D: TRBD2; V: TRBV27; DNA: TGTGCCAGCAGTCCTAGCGGGGTCTTCTACGAGCAGTACTTC; CDR3: CASSPSGVFYEQYF
J: TRBJ2-1; size: few; D: TRBD2; V: TRBV7-9; DNA: TGTGCCAGCAGCTTGCCTACGTCCGGGACTAGCGGGGCTGATGAGCAGTTCTTC; CDR3: CASSLPTSGTSGADEQFF
J: TRBJ2-7; size: .; D: TRBD2; V: TRBV6-1; DNA: TGTGCCAGCACTCCGACTAGCAGTTCCTACGAGCAGTACTTC; CDR3: CASTPTSSSYEQYF
J: TRBJ1-4; size: .; D: .; V: TRBV6-5; DNA: TGTGCCAGCAGTGGGACTCTTAATGAAAAACTGTTTTTT; CDR3: CASSGTLNEKLFF
J: TRBJ1-2; size: .; D: TRBD1; V: TRBV5-4; DNA: TGTGCCAGCAGCTTGCGTCGATCAGGGGGCGATGGCTACACCTTC; CDR3: CASSLRRSGGDGYTF
J: TRBJ1-5; size: .; D: .; V: TRBV6-1; DNA: TGTGCCAGCAGCCGCGCCCGTTATCAGCCCCAGCATTTT; CDR3: CASSRARYQPQHF
J: TRBJ1-3; size: .; D: TRBD1; V: TRBV5-1; DNA: TGCGCCAGCAGCGTGGGGACAGACTATGGAAACACCATATATTTT; CDR3: CASSVGTDYGNTIYF
J: TRBJ1-1; size: .; D: .; V: TRBV7-6; DNA: TGTGCCAGCAGCTTATCACCGGGACTCACTGAAGCTTTCTTT; CDR3: CASSLSPGLTEAFF
J: TRBJ2-7; size: .; D: .; V: TRBV7-9; DNA: TGTGCCAGCAGCCCAGCACTCTCAGGGGCCTACGAGCAGTACTTC; CDR3: CASSPALSGAYEQYF
J: TRBJ2-1; size: .; D: TRBD2; V: TRBV7-6; DNA: TGTGCCAGCAGCTTAGAAGGGACTAGCGGATACAATGAGCAGTTCTTC; CDR3: CASSLEGTSGYNEQFF
J: TRBJ1-1; size: .; D: .; V: TRBV13; DNA: TGTGCCAGCAGCCCATTAGGGGACTCCACTGAAGCTTTCTTT; CDR3: CASSPLGDSTEAFF
J: TRBJ1-2; size: .; D: TRBD1; V: TRBV6-5; DNA: TGTGCCAGCAGGCCAACAGGGGAGGCCTATGGCTACACCTTC; CDR3: CASRPTGEAYGYTF
J: TRBJ1-4; size: .; D: .; V: TRBV16; DNA: TGTGCCAGCAGCCAAGGTAGAACGGCAACTAATGAAAAACTGTTTTTT; CDR3: CASSQGRTATNEKLFF
J: TRBJ1-2; size: .; D: .; V: TRBV6-6; DNA: TGTGCCAGCAGTTACCCAAAAACTAACTATGGCTACACCTTC; CDR3: CASSYPKTNYGYTF
J: TRBJ1-5; size: .; D: .; V: TRBV4-1; DNA: TGCGCCAGCGCGCTGGAGGAAGATCTTCGAAATCAGCCCCAGCATTTT; CDR3: CASALEEDLRNQPQHF
J: TRBJ1-4; size: .; D: .; V: TRBV7-9; DNA: TGTGCCAGCAGCTCTCGTGGCCAGGAAAAACTGTTTTTT; CDR3: CASSSRGQEKLFF
J: TRBJ1-1; size: .; D: .; V: TRBV27; DNA: TGTGCCAGCAGTCCACACAGGGACAACACTGAAGCTTTCTTT; CDR3: CASSPHRDNTEAFF
J: TRBJ1-2; size: .; D: .; V: TRBV30; DNA: TGTGCCTGGAGTTCTTTTAGGGGCGGCAACTATGGCTACACCTTC; CDR3: CAWSSFRGGNYGYTF
J: TRBJ1-1; size: .; D: .; V: TRBV5-5; DNA: TGTGCCAGCAGCTTGGAGCCCAACACTGAAGCTTTCTTT; CDR3: CASSLEPNTEAFF
J: TRBJ1-6; size: .; D: .; V: TRBV28; DNA: TGTGCCAGCCTCTCTATGAATAATTCACCCCTCCACTTT; CDR3: CASLSMNNSPLHF
J: TRBJ1-1; size: .; D: .; V: TRBV19; DNA: TGTGCCAGTACCTTCTCCCGGGGTTCTGAAGCTTTCTTT; CDR3: CASTFSRGSEAFF
J: TRBJ2-7; size: .; D: TRBD1; V: TRBV5-4; DNA: TGTGCCAGCAGCTTGTGGCAGGGACAGCCCTACGAGCAGTACTTC; CDR3: CASSLWQGQPYEQYF
J: TRBJ1-5; size: .; D: .; V: TRBV15; DNA: TGTGCCACCAGCAGAGATGGAGGGAGGGGGTATAGCAATCAGCCCCAGCATTTT; CDR3: CATSRDGGRGYSNQPQHF
J: TRBJ1-4; size: few; D: .; V: TRBV7-9; DNA: TGTGCCAGCAACTTCGGCGACAGCCACAATGAAAAACTGTTTTTT; CDR3: CASNFGDSHNEKLFF
J: TRBJ2-3; size: .; D: .; V: TRBV4-2; DNA: TGTGCCAGCAGCCAAGATCTAGGGGCTACGCAGTATTTT; CDR3: CASSQDLGATQYF
J: TRBJ1-5; size: .; D: .; V: TRBV18; DNA: TGTGCCAGCTCCCTTACCCGGGCGGGCCCCCAGCATTTT; CDR3: CASSLTRAGPQHF
J: TRBJ1-4; size: .; D: TRBD1; V: TRBV5-1; DNA: TGCGCCAGCAGCGCCACAGGGGGTAATGAAAAACTGTTTTTT; CDR3: CASSATGGNEKLFF
J: TRBJ2-1; size: .; D: TRBD2; V: TRBV5-8; DNA: TGTGCCAGCAGCTTCATGCTAGCGGGGGGGCAGGATGAGCAGTTCTTC; CDR3: CASSFMLAGGQDEQFF
J: TRBJ1-1; size: .; D: .; V: TRBV7-3; DNA: TGTGCCAGCAGCCCCTGGGGGGGGACGGACACTGAAGCTTTCTTT; CDR3: CASSPWGGTDTEAFF
J: TRBJ1-5; size: .; D: TRBD1; V: TRBV6-1; DNA: TGTGCCAGCAGTGAACGGGTGACAGGGGTGTTTTATAGCAATCAGCCCCAGCATTTT; CDR3: CASSERVTGVFYSNQPQHF